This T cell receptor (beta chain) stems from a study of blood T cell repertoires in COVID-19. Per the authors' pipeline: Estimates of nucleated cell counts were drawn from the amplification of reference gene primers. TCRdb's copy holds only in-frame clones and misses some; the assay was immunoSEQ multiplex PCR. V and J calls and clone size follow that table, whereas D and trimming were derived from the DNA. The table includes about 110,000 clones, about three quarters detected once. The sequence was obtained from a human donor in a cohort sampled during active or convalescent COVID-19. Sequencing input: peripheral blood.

This chain's CDR3 is CASSLRGDYSNYGYTF. The CDR3, as DNA: TGTGCCAGCAGCTTACGGGGGGATTATTCTAACTATGGCTACACCTTC. The chain joins TRBV5-5 to TRBJ1-2; TRBD1 might be the D (5 bases). Germline-derived CDR1 and CDR2 are SGHKS and YYEKEE (reference sequence). Trimming removed 2 bases at V and 0 bases at J, with 14 bases between. This CDR3 comprises 16 residues.